The T cell receptor (beta chain) described here comes from a study of cytomegalovirus exposure and HLA in healthy donors. From germline, CDR1 is SNHLY and CDR2 FYNNEI. J lost 5 bases, V lost 7 bases, and 3 bases had no gene match. The CDR3 covers 12 residues. Researchers ran the PCR with 60 Vbeta and 13 Jbeta primers. Profiling relied on immunoSEQ multiplex PCR, and the TCRdb table lists in-frame clones only, not all of them. The sample shows about 120,000 clones, roughly 80% of them seen only once. The material sequenced was PBMCs. The chain couples TRBV2 to TRBJ2-3; 7 bases match TRBD1. This sequence originates from a young man in good health and CMV-seronegative. The DNA for the CDR3 is TGTGCCAGCAAGGGGGCCGGAGATACGCAGTATTTT. Translated: CASKGAGDTQYF.